A selection of T cell receptor beta chains follows, all from one sample in a study of beta chain features in type 1 diabetes. Sequenced by immunoSEQ multiplex PCR; TCRdb stores in-frame clones only, minus some. The profile covers roughly 500,000 clones, with approximately 30% appearing a single time and 0.05% to 0.065% taken by the ten largest. The sample consisted of naive CD4+ T cells from blood. All receptors come from a man aged 18 to 30 in good health. Each CDR3 is given with its conserved first and last residue. D genes are given only for firm matches. Size is omitted from some rows. Given values are once, few, many or a class for expanded clones.

CDR3nt: TGTGCCAGCAGTGATTTAATCGATAGCAATCAGCCCCAGCATTTT; CDR3aa: CASSDLIDSNQPQHF; j_gene: TRBJ1-5; abundance: -; d_gene: -; v_gene: TRBV25-1; len: 15
CDR3nt: TGTGCCGGCAAGGGACAGGGTGCCGCAGATACGCAGTATTTT; CDR3aa: CAGKGQGAADTQYF; j_gene: TRBJ2-3; abundance: -; d_gene: TRBD1; v_gene: TRBV2; len: 14
CDR3nt: TGTGCCAGCAGCACGGAGATCAATCAGCCCCAGCATTTT; CDR3aa: CASSTEINQPQHF; j_gene: TRBJ1-5; abundance: -; d_gene: -; v_gene: TRBV6-5; len: 13
CDR3nt: TGTGCCAGCAGCTTAGCCCTAGGCTCCTACAATGAGCAGTTCTTC; CDR3aa: CASSLALGSYNEQFF; j_gene: TRBJ2-1; abundance: -; d_gene: -; v_gene: TRBV7-2; len: 15
CDR3nt: TGTGCCAGCAGCTTAGTAGGGACTAGCGGGGGCTACTCCTACAATGAGCAGTTCTTC; CDR3aa: CASSLVGTSGGYSYNEQFF; j_gene: TRBJ2-1; abundance: -; d_gene: TRBD2; v_gene: TRBV7-2; len: 19
CDR3nt: TGTGCCTGGAGTGTACTTGGGGGAATCACAGATACGCAGTATTTT; CDR3aa: CAWSVLGGITDTQYF; j_gene: TRBJ2-3; abundance: -; d_gene: -; v_gene: TRBV30; len: 15
CDR3nt: TGTGCCAGCACACTAGCGGGGGGCACAGATACGCAGTATTTT; CDR3aa: CASTLAGGTDTQYF; j_gene: TRBJ2-3; abundance: few; d_gene: TRBD2; v_gene: TRBV7-9; len: 14
CDR3nt: TGTGCCAGCAGCGCCCGGACTAGCGGGAACGACGAGCAGTACTTC; CDR3aa: CASSARTSGNDEQYF; j_gene: TRBJ2-7; abundance: -; d_gene: TRBD2; v_gene: TRBV9; len: 15
CDR3nt: TGTGCCAGCAGGGAGCAGGGCAATCAGCCCCAGCATTTT; CDR3aa: CASREQGNQPQHF; j_gene: TRBJ1-5; abundance: few; d_gene: -; v_gene: TRBV2; len: 13
CDR3nt: TGTGCCAGCAGCGTAACCCCGGGGGAATTGGGTGGCTACACCTTC; CDR3aa: CASSVTPGELGGYTF; j_gene: TRBJ1-2; abundance: -; d_gene: -; v_gene: TRBV9; len: 15
CDR3nt: TGTGCCAGCAGTCTGTCGGGACAGGGCTACAATGAGCAGTTCTTC; CDR3aa: CASSLSGQGYNEQFF; j_gene: TRBJ2-1; abundance: -; d_gene: TRBD1; v_gene: TRBV2; len: 15
CDR3nt: TGTGCCAGCAGGGCAGAATATGTAGCCAAAAACATTCAGTACTTC; CDR3aa: CASRAEYVAKNIQYF; j_gene: TRBJ2-4; abundance: few; d_gene: -; v_gene: TRBV7-2; len: 15
CDR3nt: TGTGCCAGCAGACAACAGGGGAATGAGCAGTTCTTC; CDR3aa: CASRQQGNEQFF; j_gene: TRBJ2-1; abundance: few; d_gene: TRBD1; v_gene: TRBV2; len: 12
CDR3nt: TGTGCCAGCAGCGTAGCTCTGGACTTCCAAGAGACCCAGTACTTC; CDR3aa: CASSVALDFQETQYF; j_gene: TRBJ2-5; abundance: few; d_gene: -; v_gene: TRBV9; len: 15
CDR3nt: TGTGCCAGCAGCTTGCGGGACGCCCTGTTCTACACCTTC; CDR3aa: CASSLRDALFYTF; j_gene: TRBJ1-2; abundance: -; d_gene: -; v_gene: TRBV7-9; len: 13
CDR3nt: TGCAGCGTTGGACGGCAGGGGTCCTACGAGCAGTACTTC; CDR3aa: CSVGRQGSYEQYF; j_gene: TRBJ2-7; abundance: few; d_gene: -; v_gene: TRBV29-1; len: 13
CDR3nt: TGTGCCAGCAGCTTACCAACTGAAGCTTTCTTT; CDR3aa: CASSLPTEAFF; j_gene: TRBJ1-1; abundance: few; d_gene: -; v_gene: TRBV7-9; len: 11
CDR3nt: TGTGCCAGCAGGGGAGCGGGACCTACCTACGAGCAGTACTTC; CDR3aa: CASRGAGPTYEQYF; j_gene: TRBJ2-7; abundance: few; d_gene: TRBD2; v_gene: TRBV7-9; len: 14
CDR3nt: TGTGCCAGCAGCCTACGGTCCTCTGGGGCCAACGTCCTGACTTTC; CDR3aa: CASSLRSSGANVLTF; j_gene: TRBJ2-6; abundance: -; d_gene: -; v_gene: TRBV9; len: 15
CDR3nt: TGTGCCAGCAGCTTCCAAGCCGGGGAGCTGTTTTTT; CDR3aa: CASSFQAGELFF; j_gene: TRBJ2-2; abundance: -; d_gene: -; v_gene: TRBV13; len: 12
CDR3nt: TGTGCCAGCAGCTTAGCACAGGGGGCCACCTACAATGAGCAGTTCTTC; CDR3aa: CASSLAQGATYNEQFF; j_gene: TRBJ2-1; abundance: -; d_gene: TRBD1; v_gene: TRBV7-9; len: 16
CDR3nt: TGCGCCAGCAGCCAAGATCCCAGCGGGAGTACCCATGAGCAGTTCTTC; CDR3aa: CASSQDPSGSTHEQFF; j_gene: TRBJ2-1; abundance: -; d_gene: TRBD2; v_gene: TRBV4-1; len: 16
CDR3nt: TGTGCCAGCAGCGAAGGACGGGGCAATCAGCCCCAGCATTTT; CDR3aa: CASSEGRGNQPQHF; j_gene: TRBJ1-5; abundance: few; d_gene: -; v_gene: TRBV5-6; len: 14
CDR3nt: TGCGCCAGCAGCTTGGTGATGGGACCCCAGACCCAGTACTTC; CDR3aa: CASSLVMGPQTQYF; j_gene: TRBJ2-5; abundance: -; d_gene: -; v_gene: TRBV5-1; len: 14
CDR3nt: TGTGCCAGCAGCTTGGGACTAGCGGGAGGTTTCTACAATGAGCAGTTCTTC; CDR3aa: CASSLGLAGGFYNEQFF; j_gene: TRBJ2-1; abundance: -; d_gene: TRBD2; v_gene: TRBV5-6; len: 17
CDR3nt: TGCGCCAGCAGCTTGGTCGGCTCGGATGAGCAGTTCTTC; CDR3aa: CASSLVGSDEQFF; j_gene: TRBJ2-1; abundance: few; d_gene: -; v_gene: TRBV5-1; len: 13
CDR3nt: TGTGCCAGCTCACCCGACAGCCTGGCTCCCAAGGCTTTCTTT; CDR3aa: CASSPDSLAPKAFF; j_gene: TRBJ1-1; abundance: few; d_gene: -; v_gene: TRBV18; len: 14
CDR3nt: TGTGCCAGCAGCTGGCGGAGAGGACAGTTCGCTGATGAGCAGTTCTTC; CDR3aa: CASSWRRGQFADEQFF; j_gene: TRBJ2-1; abundance: -; d_gene: -; v_gene: TRBV7-9; len: 16
CDR3nt: TGTGCCAGCAGCTGGTCCTGGACGGGCCCGAACACAGATACGCAGTATTTT; CDR3aa: CASSWSWTGPNTDTQYF; j_gene: TRBJ2-3; abundance: few; d_gene: -; v_gene: TRBV28; len: 17
CDR3nt: TGCAGCGCTGGGACAGGGGTCAATGAGCAGTTCTTC; CDR3aa: CSAGTGVNEQFF; j_gene: TRBJ2-1; abundance: -; d_gene: TRBD1; v_gene: TRBV29-1; len: 12
CDR3nt: TGCAGCGTTTCTCTAGCGGGAGGGGCAGAGACCCAGTACTTC; CDR3aa: CSVSLAGGAETQYF; j_gene: TRBJ2-5; abundance: few; d_gene: TRBD2; v_gene: TRBV29-1; len: 14